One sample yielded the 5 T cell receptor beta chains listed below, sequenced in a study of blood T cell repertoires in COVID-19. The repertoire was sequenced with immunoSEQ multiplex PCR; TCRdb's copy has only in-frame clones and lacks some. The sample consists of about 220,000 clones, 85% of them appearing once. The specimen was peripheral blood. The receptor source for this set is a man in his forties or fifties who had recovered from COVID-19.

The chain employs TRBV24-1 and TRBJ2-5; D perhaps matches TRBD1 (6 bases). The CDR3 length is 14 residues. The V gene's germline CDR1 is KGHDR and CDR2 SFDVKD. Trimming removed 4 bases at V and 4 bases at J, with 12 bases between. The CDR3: CATSESGVGETQYF. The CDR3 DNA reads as TGTGCCACCAGTGAGTCAGGGGTGGGAGAGACCCAGTACTTC.

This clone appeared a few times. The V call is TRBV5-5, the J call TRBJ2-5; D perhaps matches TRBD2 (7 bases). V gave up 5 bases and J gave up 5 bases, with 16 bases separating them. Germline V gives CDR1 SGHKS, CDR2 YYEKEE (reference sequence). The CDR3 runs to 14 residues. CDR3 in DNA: TGTGCCAGCAGGCGTGGGGGGGGCACGGAGACCCAGTACTTC. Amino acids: CASRRGGGTETQYF.

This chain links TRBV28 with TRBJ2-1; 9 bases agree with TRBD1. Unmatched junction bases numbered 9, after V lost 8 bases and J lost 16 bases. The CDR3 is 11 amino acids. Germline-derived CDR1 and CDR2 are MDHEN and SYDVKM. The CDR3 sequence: CASGWTGAYFF. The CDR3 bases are TGTGCCAGCGGCTGGACAGGGGCGTATTTCTTC. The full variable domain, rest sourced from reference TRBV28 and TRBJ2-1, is DVKVTQSSRYLVKRTGEKVFLECVQDMDHENMFWYRQDPGLGLRLIYFSYDVKMKEKGDIPEGYSVSREKKERFSLILESASTNQTSMYLCASGWTGAYFFGPGTRLTVL.

Here the CDR3 reads CASSPRGQPQHF. The CDR3 nucleotides are TGTGCCAGCAGCCCCCGGGGTCAGCCCCAGCATTTT. This chain uses TRBV7-8 with TRBJ1-5, with no clear D. Germline CDR1 SGHVS, CDR2 FQNEAQ. This CDR3 comprises 12 residues. V lost 5 bases and J 6 bases, leaving 8 bases between the germline ends.

The CDR3 here is CASRDPGKTQYF. The CDR3 DNA is TGTGCCAGCAGGGATCCGGGAAAGACCCAGTACTTC. The gene calls are TRBV27 and TRBJ2-5; tentatively, D is TRBD2 (5 bases). Trimming shortened V by 6 bases and J by 6 bases, and 11 bases separated the two germline ends. Germline V gene sequence: CDR1 MNHEY, CDR2 SMNVEV (reference sequence). This CDR3 has 12 amino acids.